A single sample is the source of the 29 T cell receptor beta chains below, sequenced in a study of OX40 agonist ivuxolimab in advanced cancers. The table came from immunoSEQ multiplex PCR; TCRdb's copy has only in-frame clones and leaves some out. The repertoire consists of under 95,000 clones, with around 90% occurring once and the leading ten covering around 8.7%. The source was CD4+ or CD8+ T cells sorted from blood, collected in a trial of the OX40 agonist ivuxolimab. The receptors were gathered from an adult with an advanced solid tumor such as melanoma, head and neck, liver or kidney cancer.

The V call is TRBV25-1, the J call TRBJ2-6; D is uncertain. Trimming pared 10 bases from V and 0 bases from J, leaving 19 bases between. Germline CDR1 is MGHDK and CDR2 is SYGVNS. This CDR3 has 17 amino acids. In DNA, the CDR3 is TGTGCCACCTGCGGTCCTCCCGGAAGCTCTGGGGCCAACGTCCTGACTTTC. Its protein product is CATCGPPGSSGANVLTF. Combining the CDR3 with reference TRBV25-1 and TRBJ2-6 gives the whole variable domain EADIYQTPRYLVIGTGKKITLECSQTMGHDKMYWYQQDPGMELHLIHYSYGVNSTEKGDLSSESTVSRIRTEHFPLTLESARPSHTSQYLCATCGPPGSSGANVLTFGAGSRLTVL.

The genes are TRBV13 and TRBJ2-2, with no clear D. V was trimmed by 5 bases and J by 0 bases, leaving 1 base between them. CDR3 length: 12 residues. CDR1 PRHDT and CDR2 FYEKMQ come from the germline V gene (reference sequence). The CDR3 bases are TGTGCCAGCAGCACGAACACCGGGGAGCTGTTTTTT. Translated, it gives CASSTNTGELFF.

Notes on this clone: One junction end disagrees with the germline gene, perhaps due to a read error. The chain couples TRBV6-6 to TRBJ2-7, with D perhaps TRBD1 or TRBD2 (5 bases each). Germline CDR1 MNHNY, CDR2 SVGAGI (reference sequence). CDR3 length: 14 residues. CDR3 region: CASSYVDGRLRGDF. The CDR3, as DNA: TGTGCCAGCAGTTACGTGGACGGACGCCTACGAGGGGACTTC.

The chain links TRBV5-4 to TRBJ1-2; a possible D gene is TRBD1 (5 bases). Per the germline V gene, CDR1 is SGHNT and CDR2 is YYREEE (reference sequence). The V and J ends lost 1 base and 5 bases respectively, with 21 bases between them. This CDR3 is built from 17 residues. The CDR3 region has the DNA TGTGCCAGCAGCTTGCCTTGGGACGGTCCGTTTGATTATGGCTACACCTTC. The encoded protein is CASSLPWDGPFDYGYTF.

This clone came up once. The V gene is TRBV29-1, the J gene TRBJ2-1; the D gene is possibly TRBD2 (5 bases). Germline V gene lookup returns CDR1 SQVTM and CDR2 ANQGSEA. V was shortened by 4 bases and J by 0 bases, with 10 bases between the two germline ends. This CDR3 region has 14 residues. The CDR3 spells CSVGRGPSYNEQFF. CDR3 bases: TGCAGCGTTGGGCGCGGGCCCTCCTACAATGAGCAGTTCTTC.

The chain combines TRBV18 with TRBJ1-2; 8 bases map to TRBD1. The length of the CDR3 is 15 residues. The V gene's germline CDR1 is KGHSH and CDR2 LQKENI. Trimming cost V 1 base and J 8 bases; bases outside gene matches: 9. The CDR3 region is CASSPLDRGSGGYTF. Here the CDR3 DNA reads TGTGCCAGCTCACCACTCGACAGGGGATCGGGCGGCTACACCTTC. The entire variable domain, with the rest obtained from reference TRBV18 and TRBJ1-2, is as follows: NAGVMQNPRHLVRRRGQEARLRCSPMKGHSHVYWYRQLPEEGLKFMVYLQKENIIDESGMPKERFSAEFPKEGPSILRIQQVVRGDSAAYFCASSPLDRGSGGYTFGSGTRLTVV.

This rearrangement joins TRBV9 to TRBJ2-3; no clear D. The V gene's germline CDR1 is SGDLS and CDR2 YYNGEE. V gave up 0 bases and J gave up 0 bases, with 5 bases separating them. The CDR3 is 14 amino acids. CDR3 sequence (DNA): TGTGCCAGCAGCGTAGCACGCAGCACAGATACGCAGTATTTT. Protein: CASSVARSTDTQYF.

The rearrangement links TRBV19 to TRBJ1-5; tentative D call: TRBD1 (5 bases). The CDR3 extends over 13 amino acids. The V end was cut by 7 bases, the J end by 4 bases, with 11 bases between. Germline CDR1 is LNHDA and CDR2 is SQIVND (reference sequence). The CDR3 DNA reads as TGTGCCAGTACCGATAAGGGGAATCAGCCCCAGCATTTT. Protein product: CASTDKGNQPQHF.

The chain has TRBV5-1 and TRBJ2-7, with D hard to call. Trimming removed 0 bases from V and 5 bases from J, with 18 bases in between. The CDR3 is 16 amino acids. CDR1 is SGHRS and CDR2 is YFSETQ in the germline V gene. The CDR3 DNA follows: TGCGCCAGCAGCTTGGGACACCGGGCGACTCACCACGAGCAGTACTTC. This codes for CASSLGHRATHHEQYF.

This rearrangement joins TRBV11-2 to TRBJ2-1, with 7 nucleotides matching TRBD2. V gave up 1 base and J gave up 4 bases; unmatched junction bases: 4. CDR3 length equals 15 residues. Germline loops: CDR1 SGHAT, CDR2 FQNNGV. This CDR3 reads CASSLVASGYNEQFF. For the CDR3, the DNA is TGTGCCAGCAGCTTAGTGGCTAGCGGATACAATGAGCAGTTCTTC.

This clone was counted many times. V gene TRBV11-3 combines with J gene TRBJ2-7, with 10 bases aligning to TRBD2. Germline V gene lookup returns CDR1 SGHNT and CDR2 YENEEA. Trimming took 2 bases from V and 4 from J; bases not matched to a gene: 2. The length of the CDR3 is 14 residues. CDR3 sequence: CASSLTSGAYEQYF. DNA for the CDR3: TGTGCCAGCAGCTTAACTAGCGGGGCTTACGAGCAGTACTTC. Full variable domain (remainder filled in from reference TRBV11-3 and TRBJ2-7): EAGVVQSPRYKIIEKKQPVAFWCNPISGHNTLYWYLQNLGQGPELLIRYENEEAVDDSQLPKDRFSAERLKGVDSTLKIQPAELGDSAVYLCASSLTSGAYEQYFGPGTRLTVT.

This clone was seen a single time. The V call is TRBV27, the J call TRBJ2-1, with D perhaps being TRBD1 or TRBD2 (5 bases each). The germline CDR1 and CDR2 sequences are MNHEY and SMNVEV (reference sequence). The V end lost 5 bases, the J end lost 2 bases, and 10 bases lay between the germline ends. The length of the CDR3 is 14 residues. CDR3 DNA: TGTGCCAGCAGTCCGCCGGGGCCCTACAATGAGCAGTTCTTC. This sequence encodes CASSPPGPYNEQFF.

In DNA, the CDR3 is TGTGCCAGCAGAAGGACAGGGTCTAATGAAAAACTGTTTTTT. Translation gives CASRRTGSNEKLFF. V and J are TRBV2 and TRBJ1-4; 8 bases agree with TRBD1. The CDR3 totals 14 residues. CDR1 and CDR2 (germline): SNHLY, FYNNEI. V was clipped by 6 bases and J by 3 bases; unmatched bases: 3. Full variable domain (remainder filled in from reference TRBV2 and TRBJ1-4): EPEVTQTPSHQVTQMGQEVILRCVPISNHLYFYWYRQILGQKVEFLVSFYNNEISEKSEIFDDQFSVERPDGSNFTLKIRSTKLEDSAMYFCASRRTGSNEKLFFGSGTQLSVL.

The chain combines TRBV25-1 with TRBJ1-3; D is ambiguous. The germline V gene has CDR1 MGHDK and CDR2 SYGVNS. V lost 3 bases and J 0 bases, leaving 12 bases between the germline ends. The CDR3 contains 16 residues. The CDR3 spells CASSDWQPPSGNTIYF. In DNA, the CDR3 is TGTGCCAGCAGTGATTGGCAACCCCCCTCTGGAAACACCATATATTTT.

This rearrangement joins TRBV5-1 to TRBJ1-1; 9 nucleotides align to TRBD1. Looked up from germline, CDR1 is SGHRS and CDR2 is YFSETQ. The CDR3 contains 13 residues. Trimming at V came to 4 bases and at J to 4 bases, leaving 2 bases not matched to a gene. The CDR3 region has the DNA TGCGCCAGCAGCCAGACAGGGGGCACTGAAGCTTTCTTT. It specifies CASSQTGGTEAFF.

The rearrangement joins TRBV5-1 to TRBJ2-5; D perhaps matches TRBD1 (6 bases). Matching the DNA end better, TRBJ2-7 makes the J call doubtful. Germline V gives CDR1 SGHRS, CDR2 YFSETQ. CDR3 length: 13 residues. The CDR3 region has the DNA TGCGCCAGCAGCCCGGACAGTACCTACGAGCAGTACTTC. Translating gives CASSPDSTYEQYF.

This chain uses TRBV15 with TRBJ2-7, with D possibly matching TRBD1 (6 bases). Trimming stripped 5 bases from V and 7 bases from J, with 15 bases between. The germline CDR1 and CDR2 sequences are LNHNV and YYDKDF (reference sequence). The CDR3 is made up of 13 amino acids. The CDR3 DNA reads TGTGCCACCAGCCGACAGGAGGCGTGGGAGCAGTACTTC. This sequence encodes CATSRQEAWEQYF.

The genes are TRBV5-1 and TRBJ2-1; 8 nucleotides align to TRBD2. Germline trimming cut 4 bases from V and 2 bases from J; bases unmatched to any gene: 5. CDR1 SGHRS and CDR2 YFSETQ come from the germline V gene. This CDR3 has 15 amino acids. CDR3 bases: TGCGCCAGCAGCATCCGGGAGGGAACCTACAATGAGCAGTTCTTC. Encoded protein: CASSIREGTYNEQFF.

V usage is TRBV6-6 and J usage is TRBJ2-5; TRBD2 matches 8 bases. CDR3 length: 14 residues. In germline, CDR1 is MNHNY, CDR2 SVGAGI (reference sequence). V dropped 7 bases and J dropped 1; count of bases not matched to a gene: 5. The CDR3 DNA follows: TGTGCCAGCAAGCCCGGGACTAGCCAAGAGACCCAGTACTTC. This encodes CASKPGTSQETQYF.

The chain uses TRBV19 and TRBJ1-5, with TRBD1 as a possible D gene (5 bases). The V gene's germline CDR1 is LNHDA and CDR2 SQIVND (reference sequence). This CDR3 comprises 15 residues. V lost 5 bases and J lost 4, with 15 bases in between. The CDR3 region has the DNA TGTGCCAGTAGTTCCTTCAGGGTAAAGAATCAGCCCCAGCATTTT. It translates to CASSSFRVKNQPQHF. The whole variable domain, remainder taken from reference TRBV19 and TRBJ1-5, is DGGITQSPKYLFRKEGQNVTLSCEQNLNHDAMYWYRQDPGQGLRLIYYSQIVNDFQKGDIAEGYSVSREKKESFPLTVTSAQKNPTAFYLCASSSFRVKNQPQHFGDGTRLSIL.

The chain carries TRBV5-1 and TRBJ1-1, with D hard to call. CDR1 and CDR2 (germline): SGHRS, YFSETQ. CDR3 length: 13 amino acids. The V end was cut by 0 bases, the J end by 3 bases, with 6 bases between. CDR3 amino acids: CASSLVSDTEAFF. CDR3 sequence (DNA): TGCGCCAGCAGCTTGGTGTCGGACACTGAAGCTTTCTTT. The whole variable domain, remainder taken from reference TRBV5-1 and TRBJ1-1, is KAGVTQTPRYLIKTRGQQVTLSCSPISGHRSVSWYQQTPGQGLQFLFEYFSETQRNKGNFPGRFSGRQFSNSRSEMNVSTLELGDSALYLCASSLVSDTEAFFGQGTRLTVV.

This chain links TRBV13 with TRBJ2-2; D may be TRBD2 (6 bases). Trimming took off 1 base at V and 4 bases at J, with 16 bases between the two ends. The CDR3 runs 17 residues. The germline CDR1 and CDR2 sequences are PRHDT and FYEKMQ (reference sequence). DNA of the CDR3: TGTGCCAGCAGCTTAGAGGCGACTAGATATGGCACCGGGGAGCTGTTTTTT. Its translation: CASSLEATRYGTGELFF.

The chain links TRBV6-6 to TRBJ1-5; 8 positions match TRBD1. Germline CDR1 is MNHNY and CDR2 is SVGAGI (reference sequence). This CDR3 has 14 amino acids. The junction had 5 bases not matched to a gene; V was cut back by 6 bases and J by 4 bases. The CDR3 nucleotides are TGTGCCAGCAGAAGGACAGGGAGGAATCAGCCCCAGCATTTT. Translated: CASRRTGRNQPQHF.

V usage is TRBV7-3 and J usage is TRBJ2-1, with 10 nucleotides matching TRBD2. This CDR3 has 16 residues. Germline CDR1 reads SGHTA; CDR2 reads FQGTGA. The V segment lost 4 bases and the J segment 4 bases; nucleotides outside the gene matches: 7. The CDR3 here is CASSSTSGREYNEQFF. CDR3 bases: TGTGCCAGCAGCTCCACCAGCGGGAGGGAATACAATGAGCAGTTCTTC.

The CDR3 sequence is CASSGRDSYNSPLHF. In nucleotides, the CDR3 is TGTGCCAGCAGTGGCAGGGACAGTTATAATTCACCCCTCCACTTT. This chain connects TRBV6-4 to TRBJ1-6; 7 nucleotides line up with TRBD1. Germline trimming cut 4 bases from V and 4 bases from J; bases unmatched to any gene: 4. CDR1 and CDR2 from the germline V gene are MRHNA and SNTAGT. This CDR3 region has 15 residues.

This rearrangement joins TRBV9 to TRBJ1-1, with a weak D call TRBD1 (6 bases). The V gene's germline CDR1 is SGDLS and CDR2 YYNGEE. The length of the CDR3 is 14 residues. Trimming cost V 4 bases and J 1 base, with 11 bases left between them. The CDR3 DNA is TGTGCCAGCAGCCGAGGGGGGAGGAACACTGAAGCTTTCTTT. Its translation is CASSRGGRNTEAFF.

This clone was seen a single time. V usage is TRBV2 and J usage is TRBJ2-7, with 7 bases lining up with TRBD1. The germline gives CDR1 SNHLY, CDR2 FYNNEI. This CDR3 is built from 15 residues. V shed 6 bases and J 3 bases; nucleotides not matched to a gene: 11. DNA of the CDR3: TGTGCCAGCAGGGAAATAGGGGGCGCGATCTACGAGCAGTACTTC. Residues: CASREIGGAIYEQYF.

This clone has more than one count but fewer than ten. V usage is TRBV18 and J usage is TRBJ1-2; unclear D gene. Per germline, CDR1 KGHSH and CDR2 LQKENI. The CDR3 has 16 amino acids. The V end lost 4 bases, the J end lost 0 bases, and 15 bases lay between the germline ends. The CDR3 reads CASSLGSGFPNYGYTF. CDR3 coding DNA: TGTGCCAGCTCACTCGGGAGTGGGTTCCCTAACTATGGCTACACCTTC. The variable domain in full, completed from reference TRBV18 and TRBJ1-2, reads NAGVMQNPRHLVRRRGQEARLRCSPMKGHSHVYWYRQLPEEGLKFMVYLQKENIIDESGMPKERFSAEFPKEGPSILRIQQVVRGDSAAYFCASSLGSGFPNYGYTFGSGTRLTVV.

The genes are TRBV5-1 and TRBJ2-1, with TRBD2 identical over 14 bases. This CDR3 region has 14 residues. V gave up 7 bases and J gave up 10 bases; unmatched junction bases: 7. The germline CDR1 and CDR2 sequences are SGHRS and YFSETQ. CDR3 coding DNA: TGCGCCAGCTCCGGGACTAGCGGGAGCGAAGAGCAGTTCTTC. Its protein product is CASSGTSGSEEQFF. Based on the CDR3 plus reference TRBV5-1 and TRBJ2-1, the full variable domain is KAGVTQTPRYLIKTRGQQVTLSCSPISGHRSVSWYQQTPGQGLQFLFEYFSETQRNKGNFPGRFSGRQFSNSRSEMNVSTLELGDSALYLCASSGTSGSEEQFFGPGTRLTVL.